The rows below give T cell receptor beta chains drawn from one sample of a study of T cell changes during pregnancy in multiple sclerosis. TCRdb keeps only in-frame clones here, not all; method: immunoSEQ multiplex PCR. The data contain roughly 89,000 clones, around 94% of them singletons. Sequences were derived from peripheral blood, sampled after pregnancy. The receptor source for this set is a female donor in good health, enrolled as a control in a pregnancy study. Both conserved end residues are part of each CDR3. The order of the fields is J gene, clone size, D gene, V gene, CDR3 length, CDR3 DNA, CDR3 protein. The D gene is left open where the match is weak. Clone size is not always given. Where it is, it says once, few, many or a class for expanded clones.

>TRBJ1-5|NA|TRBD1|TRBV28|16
TGTGCCAGCAGCCCCGGGACAGGCTTCTTGGGACAGCCCCAGCATTTT
CASSPGTGFLGQPQHF
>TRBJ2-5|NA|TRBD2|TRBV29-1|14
TGCAGCGTTGATCTCCTGCGGGGGCAAGAGACCCAGTACTTC
CSVDLLRGQETQYF
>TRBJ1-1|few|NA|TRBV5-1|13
TGCGCCAGCTCCCGGGTCTTGACCACTGAAGCTTTCTTT
CASSRVLTTEAFF
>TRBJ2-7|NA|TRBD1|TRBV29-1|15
TGCAGCGTTGTTAACTGGGACAGGGGCGTCTACGAGCAGTACTTC
CSVVNWDRGVYEQYF
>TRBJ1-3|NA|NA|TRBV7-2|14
TGTGCCAGCAGCTTCGACCAGGCGAACACGGCCATATATTTT
CASSFDQANTAIYF
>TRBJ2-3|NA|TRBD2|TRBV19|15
TGTGCCAGTAGTTTAGCGGGAGCATCCACAGATACGCAGTATTTT
CASSLAGASTDTQYF
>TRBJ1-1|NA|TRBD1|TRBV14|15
TGTGCCAGCAGCCAAAGACAGGGTTTGAACACTGAAGCTTTCTTT
CASSQRQGLNTEAFF
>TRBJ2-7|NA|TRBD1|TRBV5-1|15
TGCGCCAGCAGCCAAACCGGGACAGGGTCTAGCGAGCAGTACTTC
CASSQTGTGSSEQYF
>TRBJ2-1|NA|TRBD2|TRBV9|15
TGTGCCAGCAGCGTTGGACTAGCTCCCTACAATGAGCAGTTCTTC
CASSVGLAPYNEQFF
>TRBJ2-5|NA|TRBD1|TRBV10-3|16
TGTGCCATCAGTGACCCGGACAGGGGTTTACAAGAGACCCAGTACTTC
CAISDPDRGLQETQYF
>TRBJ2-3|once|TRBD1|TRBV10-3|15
TGTGCCATCAGTGATTGGGACAGGGCCACAGATACGCAGTATTTT
CAISDWDRATDTQYF
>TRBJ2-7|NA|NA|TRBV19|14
TGTGCCAGTAGCCTTCCGGGAGCCTCCTACGAGCAGTACTTC
CASSLPGASYEQYF
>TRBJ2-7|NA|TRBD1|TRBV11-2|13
TGTGCCAGCTCGGACAGGGTCCACTACGAGCAGTACTTC
CASSDRVHYEQYF
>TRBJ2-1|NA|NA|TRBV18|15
TGTGCCAGCTCACCATGGGGGGAGAGGTACAATGAGCAGTTCTTC
CASSPWGERYNEQFF
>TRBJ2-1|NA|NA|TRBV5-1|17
TGCGCCAGCAGCTGGGGCCCCAGCGACCGCTCCTACAATGAGCAGTTCTTC
CASSWGPSDRSYNEQFF
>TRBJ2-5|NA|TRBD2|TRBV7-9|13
TGTGCCAGCAGCACCGGGGGGCAAGAGACCCAGTACTTC
CASSTGGQETQYF
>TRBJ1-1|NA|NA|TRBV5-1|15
TGCGCCAGCAGCTTGAGACAGGCCCAAGGGACTGAAGCTTTCTTT
CASSLRQAQGTEAFF
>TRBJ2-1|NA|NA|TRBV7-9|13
TGTGCCAGCAGTTCGATGGTAGTAGCTCGTGAGTTCTTC
CASSSMVVAREFF
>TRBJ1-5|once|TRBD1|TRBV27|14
TGTGCCAGCGGCCCTGGGACAGGCGTTCAGCCCCAGCATTTT
CASGPGTGVQPQHF
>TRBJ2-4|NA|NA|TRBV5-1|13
TGCGCCAGCAGCTTGGAACTAGGGAACATTCAGTACTTC
CASSLELGNIQYF
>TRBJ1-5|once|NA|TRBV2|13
TGTGCCAGCAGTTGGACAGCGAATCAGCCCCAGCATTTT
CASSWTANQPQHF
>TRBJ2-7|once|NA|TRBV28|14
TGTGCCAGCAGTTTATCATACCCCACAGGGGAGCAGTACTTC
CASSLSYPTGEQYF
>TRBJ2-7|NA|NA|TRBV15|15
TGTGCCACCAGCAAGGATAGGAGCTCTTCCTACGAGCAGTACTTC
CATSKDRSSSYEQYF
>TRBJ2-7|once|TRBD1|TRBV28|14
TGTGCCAGCAGGCCCGGGACAGGGCCCTACGAGCAGTACTTC
CASRPGTGPYEQYF
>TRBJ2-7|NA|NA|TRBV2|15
TGTGCCAGCACCCCCGGGACATCCCTAGGCGACGAGCAGTACTTC
CASTPGTSLGDEQYF
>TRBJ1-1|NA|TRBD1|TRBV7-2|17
TGTGCCAGCAGCTTAGGAGGGCAGGGGGTGGGATACGATGAAGCTTTCTTT
CASSLGGQGVGYDEAFF
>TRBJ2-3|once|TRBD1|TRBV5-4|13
TGTGCCAGCAGCTTACAGGGGACAGATACGCAGTATTTT
CASSLQGTDTQYF
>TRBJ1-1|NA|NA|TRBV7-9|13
TGTGCCAGCAGCGCCGTCGTAGCGTCAGTAGCTTTCTTT
CASSAVVASVAFF
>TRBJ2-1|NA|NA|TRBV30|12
TGTGCCTGGAGTCCGGGAGTTAGCGAGCAGTTCTTC
CAWSPGVSEQFF
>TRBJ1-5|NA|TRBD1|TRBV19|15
TGTGCCAGTACCCCTGGGACAGGGTATTATCAGCCCCAGCATTTT
CASTPGTGYYQPQHF
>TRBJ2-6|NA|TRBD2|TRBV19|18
TGTGCCAGTAGCGAGCGGGAGTATGCCTTTTCTGGGGCCAACGTCCTGACTTTC
CASSEREYAFSGANVLTF
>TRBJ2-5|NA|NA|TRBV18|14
TGTGCCAGCTCACCGGCAGGAGGTGGGGAGACCCAGTACTTC
CASSPAGGGETQYF
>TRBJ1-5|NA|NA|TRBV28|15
TGTGCCAGCAGTTTCGACCAAGGCGGTAATCAGCCCCAGCATTTT
CASSFDQGGNQPQHF
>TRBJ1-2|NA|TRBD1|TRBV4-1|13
TGCGCCAGCAGCGGAGGACAGGACTATGGCTACACCTTC
CASSGGQDYGYTF
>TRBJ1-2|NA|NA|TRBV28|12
TGTGCCAGCAGTTTGGAGGGGCGGGGCTACACCTTC
CASSLEGRGYTF
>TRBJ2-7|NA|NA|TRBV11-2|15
TGTGCCAGCAGCCAAGGCGGGTCACTACCCTACGAGCAGTACTTC
CASSQGGSLPYEQYF
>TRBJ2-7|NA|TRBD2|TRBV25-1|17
TGTGCCAGCAGTCACACCAGAGGGAGCGGGAGGCCCTACGAGCAGTACTTC
CASSHTRGSGRPYEQYF
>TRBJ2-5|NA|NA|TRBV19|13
TGTGCCAGTAAGTCGGAGCCGTTGGAGACCCAGTACTTC
CASKSEPLETQYF
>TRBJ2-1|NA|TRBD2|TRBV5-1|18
TGCGCCAGCAGCTCAACCCCTACTCGCGGGAGCGGGCGTGATGAGCAGTTCTTC
CASSSTPTRGSGRDEQFF
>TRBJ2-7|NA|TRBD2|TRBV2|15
TGTGCCAGCAGTGAAGTTAGGACTAGCAGGCACGAGCAGTACTTC
CASSEVRTSRHEQYF
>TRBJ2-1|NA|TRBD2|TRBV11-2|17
TGTGCCAGCAGCTTTAGGTATGATAGCGGGGGTAGAAATGAGCAGTTCTTC
CASSFRYDSGGRNEQFF
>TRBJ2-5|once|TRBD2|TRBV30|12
TGTGCCTGGACTAGCGGCCAAGAGACCCAGTACTTC
CAWTSGQETQYF
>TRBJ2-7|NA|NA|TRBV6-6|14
TGTGCCAGCAGCTCCGGGACACCCTCCTACGAGCAGTACTTC
CASSSGTPSYEQYF
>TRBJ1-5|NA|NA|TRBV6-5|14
TGTGCCAGCACTTCTGGGGGGGCCGATCAGCCCCAGCATTTT
CASTSGGADQPQHF